This TCR beta chain is drawn from a study of blood T cells in healthy people across ages. The CDR3 has 13 amino acids. Germline V gene lookup returns CDR1 LGHNA and CDR2 YSLEER. Trimming pared 1 base from V and 7 bases from J, leaving 11 bases between. Then a second PCR, running about 6 to 12 cycles, was carried out with a sample-barcoded 5' primer and a J-beta primer mix. One entry per CDR3 protein results from TCRdb running MiXCR on the 5' RACE reads. Here the sample spans some 800,000 distinct CDR3 sequences, around two fifths being singletons. This sequence joins TRBV4-3 and TRBJ2-7; D gene uncertain. This TCR was recovered from a man in his sixties in good health. Source material: blood. For the CDR3, the DNA is TGCGCCAGCAGCCAAGTCCGAGAAAGAGAGCAGTACTTC. Translated, it gives CASSQVREREQYF.